The entry below gives a single T cell receptor beta chain sequence along with its context. As yet, its antigen is unknown. Trimming removed 2 bases at V and 0 bases at J, with 9 bases between. Germline CDR1 is SGHRS and CDR2 is YFSETQ. The CDR3 length is 14 residues. Sequenced by immunoSEQ multiplex PCR; TCRdb stores in-frame clones only, minus some. Here the sample spans just under 65,000 clones, 70% to 90% being singletons. These data are taken from a study of identifying expanded T cells in peripheral blood. No infections or other immune events were documented during collection. Whole-study findings and limits: Clone count variance between roughly two-week samples rose with total template count. About 1.2 clones differed between technical replicates, versus approximately 17 and 20 over time.

This TCR derives from a person between 18 and 75 years old in good health. The rearrangement uses TRBV5-1 and TRBJ2-7; the D gene is possibly TRBD2 (6 bases). The material sequenced was blood. CDR3 in DNA: TGCGCCAGCAGCTTCGCGGGAAGCTCCTACGAGCAGTACTTC. Translated: CASSFAGSSYEQYF.